This T cell receptor beta chain was found in a study of T cell repertoires in cytomegalovirus infection. TCRdb re-called the reads through MiXCR, storing one row per CDR3 protein. The sample includes tens of thousands of distinct CDR3 sequences, more than 3% of them seen just once. This clonotype was seen repeatedly, ten times or more. V was pared by 0 bases and J by 4 bases, with 12 bases between. The CDR3 contains 15 residues. Germline-derived CDR1 and CDR2 are SGHTA and FQGNSA. The sample taken for sequencing was PBMCs. The TCR sequence derives from a human donor in good health (CMV status not recorded). Some clones in this sample may be carry-over from other donors' samples. The rearrangement joins TRBV7-2 to TRBJ1-1, with D tentatively TRBD1 (5 bases). CDR3 amino acids: CASSLANQGRTEAFF. DNA for the CDR3: TGTGCCAGCAGCTTAGCTAATCAGGGTCGCACTGAAGCTTTCTTT.